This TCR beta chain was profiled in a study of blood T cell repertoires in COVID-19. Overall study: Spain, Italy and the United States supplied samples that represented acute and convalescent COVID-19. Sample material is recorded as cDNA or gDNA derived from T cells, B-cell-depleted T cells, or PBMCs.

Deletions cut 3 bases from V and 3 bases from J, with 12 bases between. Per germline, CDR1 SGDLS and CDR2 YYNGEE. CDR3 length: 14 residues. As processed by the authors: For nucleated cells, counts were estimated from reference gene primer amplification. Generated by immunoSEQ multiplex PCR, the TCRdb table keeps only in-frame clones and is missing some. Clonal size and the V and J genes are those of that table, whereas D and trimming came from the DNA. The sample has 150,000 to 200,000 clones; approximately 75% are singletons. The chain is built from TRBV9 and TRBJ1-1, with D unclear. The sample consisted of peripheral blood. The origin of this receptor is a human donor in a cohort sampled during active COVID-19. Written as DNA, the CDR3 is TGTGCCAGCAGCGGAGGATCGGTCGACACTGAAGCTTTCTTT. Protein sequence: CASSGGSVDTEAFF.